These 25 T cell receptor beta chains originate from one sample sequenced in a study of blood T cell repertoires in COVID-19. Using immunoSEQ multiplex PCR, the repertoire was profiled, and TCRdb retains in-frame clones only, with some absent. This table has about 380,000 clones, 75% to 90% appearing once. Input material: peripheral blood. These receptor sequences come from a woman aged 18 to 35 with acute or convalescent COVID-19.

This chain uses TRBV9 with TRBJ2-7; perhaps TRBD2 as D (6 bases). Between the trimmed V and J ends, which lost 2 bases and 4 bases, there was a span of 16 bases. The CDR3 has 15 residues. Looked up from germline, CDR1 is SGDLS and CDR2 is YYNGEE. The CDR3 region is CASSVNSGTFYEQYF. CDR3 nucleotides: TGTGCCAGCAGCGTCAATAGCGGAACCTTTTACGAGCAGTACTTC.

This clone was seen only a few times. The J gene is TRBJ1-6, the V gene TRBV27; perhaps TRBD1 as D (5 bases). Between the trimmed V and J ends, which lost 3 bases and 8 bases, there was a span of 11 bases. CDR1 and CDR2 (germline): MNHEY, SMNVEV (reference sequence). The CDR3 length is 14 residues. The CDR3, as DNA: TGTGCCAGCAGTTTGAAGGGGAGGGATTCACCCCTCCACTTT. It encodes CASSLKGRDSPLHF.

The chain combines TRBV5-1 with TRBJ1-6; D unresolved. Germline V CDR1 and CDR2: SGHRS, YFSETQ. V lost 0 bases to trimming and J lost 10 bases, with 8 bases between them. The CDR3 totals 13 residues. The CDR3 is CASSLDGESPLHF. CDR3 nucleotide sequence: TGCGCCAGCAGCTTGGACGGGGAGTCACCCCTCCACTTT.

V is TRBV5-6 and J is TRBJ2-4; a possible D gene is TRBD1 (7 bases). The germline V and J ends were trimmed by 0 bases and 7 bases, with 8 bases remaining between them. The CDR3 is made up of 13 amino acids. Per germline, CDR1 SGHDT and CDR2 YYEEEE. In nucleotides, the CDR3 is TGTGCCAGCAGCTTGGCAGGGGGGAACATTCAGTACTTC. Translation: CASSLAGGNIQYF.

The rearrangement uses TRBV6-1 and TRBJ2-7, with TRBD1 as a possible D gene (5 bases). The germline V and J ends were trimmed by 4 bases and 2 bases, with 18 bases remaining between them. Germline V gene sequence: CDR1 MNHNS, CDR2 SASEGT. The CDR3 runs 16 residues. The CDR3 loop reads CASSASPRAGAYEQYF. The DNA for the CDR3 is TGTGCCAGCAGTGCCTCGCCCAGGGCTGGGGCCTACGAGCAGTACTTC.

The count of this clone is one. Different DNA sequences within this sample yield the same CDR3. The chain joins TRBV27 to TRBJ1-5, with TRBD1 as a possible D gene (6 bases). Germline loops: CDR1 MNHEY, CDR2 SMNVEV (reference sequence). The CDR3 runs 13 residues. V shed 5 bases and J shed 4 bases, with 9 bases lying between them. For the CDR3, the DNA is TGTGCCAGCAGTCCTCAGGGGAATCAGCCCCAGCATTTT. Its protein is CASSPQGNQPQHF.

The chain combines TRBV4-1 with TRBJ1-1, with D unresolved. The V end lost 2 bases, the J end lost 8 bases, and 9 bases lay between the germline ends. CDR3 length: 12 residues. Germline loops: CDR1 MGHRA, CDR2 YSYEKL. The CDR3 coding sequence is TGCGCCAGCAGCCAATTCCCGGGGGAAGCTTTCTTT. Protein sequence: CASSQFPGEAFF.

The CDR3 sequence: CASSFGAGYNEQFF. Here the CDR3 DNA reads TGTGCCAGCAGTTTCGGTGCGGGGTACAATGAGCAGTTCTTC. The J gene is TRBJ2-1, the V gene TRBV27; TRBD2 is a possible D gene (6 bases). With 3 bases removed from V and 4 bases from J, the gap between germline ends came to 10 bases. The germline V gene has CDR1 MNHEY and CDR2 SMNVEV (reference sequence). The CDR3 contains 14 residues.

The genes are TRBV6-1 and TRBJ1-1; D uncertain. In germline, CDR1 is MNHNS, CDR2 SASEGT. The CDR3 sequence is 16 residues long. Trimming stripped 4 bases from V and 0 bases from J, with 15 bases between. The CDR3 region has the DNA TGTGCCAGCAGTGGCAGCCAGAGGGCCATGAACACTGAAGCTTTCTTT. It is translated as CASSGSQRAMNTEAFF.

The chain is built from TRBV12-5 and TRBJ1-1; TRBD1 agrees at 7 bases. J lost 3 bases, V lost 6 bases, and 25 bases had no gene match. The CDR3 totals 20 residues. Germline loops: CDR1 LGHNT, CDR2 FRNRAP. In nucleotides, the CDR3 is TGTGCTAGTGGGGATAGAATACAGGGGTCAGCAGGTGTTAGGTACACTGAAGCTTTCTTT. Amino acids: CASGDRIQGSAGVRYTEAFF.

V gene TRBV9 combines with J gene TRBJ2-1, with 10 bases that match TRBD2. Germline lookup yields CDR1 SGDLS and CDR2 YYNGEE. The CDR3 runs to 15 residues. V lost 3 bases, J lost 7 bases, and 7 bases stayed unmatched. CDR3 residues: CASSAASGRRNEQFF. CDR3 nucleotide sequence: TGTGCCAGCAGCGCCGCTAGCGGGAGACGTAATGAGCAGTTCTTC.

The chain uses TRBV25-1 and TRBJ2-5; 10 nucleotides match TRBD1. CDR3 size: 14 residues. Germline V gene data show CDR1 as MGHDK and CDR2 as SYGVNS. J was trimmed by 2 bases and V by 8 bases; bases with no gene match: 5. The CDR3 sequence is CASRDRGVQETQYF. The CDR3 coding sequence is TGTGCCAGCCGGGACAGGGGTGTACAAGAGACCCAGTACTTC.

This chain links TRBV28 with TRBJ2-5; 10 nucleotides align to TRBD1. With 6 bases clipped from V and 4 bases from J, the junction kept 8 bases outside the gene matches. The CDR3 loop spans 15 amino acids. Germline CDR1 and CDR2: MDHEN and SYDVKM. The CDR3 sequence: CASSPVGDRGETQYF. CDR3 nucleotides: TGTGCCAGCAGCCCGGTGGGGGACAGGGGAGAGACCCAGTACTTC.

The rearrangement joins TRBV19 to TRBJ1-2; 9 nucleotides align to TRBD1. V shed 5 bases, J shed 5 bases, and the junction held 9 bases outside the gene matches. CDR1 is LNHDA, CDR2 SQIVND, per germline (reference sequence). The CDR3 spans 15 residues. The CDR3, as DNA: TGTGCCAGTAGTGATGACAGGGGGAATTTTTATGGCTACACCTTC. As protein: CASSDDRGNFYGYTF.

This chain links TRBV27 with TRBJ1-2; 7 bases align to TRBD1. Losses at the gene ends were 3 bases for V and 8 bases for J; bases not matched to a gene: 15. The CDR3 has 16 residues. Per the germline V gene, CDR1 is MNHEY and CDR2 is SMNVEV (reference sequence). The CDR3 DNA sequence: TGTGCCAGCAGTTTTAGGGGACAGCAATTTATGCGCGGCTACACCTTC. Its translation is CASSFRGQQFMRGYTF.

The CDR3 nucleotides are TGTGCCAGCAGCTTACAGGTGCGCACTGAAGCTTTCTTT. Its protein product is CASSLQVRTEAFF. The gene calls are TRBV5-5 and TRBJ1-1, with a weak D call TRBD1 (5 bases). The CDR3 is 13 amino acids. Germline CDR1 reads SGHKS; CDR2 reads YYEKEE (reference sequence). V lost 2 bases to trimming and J lost 4 bases, with 9 bases between them.

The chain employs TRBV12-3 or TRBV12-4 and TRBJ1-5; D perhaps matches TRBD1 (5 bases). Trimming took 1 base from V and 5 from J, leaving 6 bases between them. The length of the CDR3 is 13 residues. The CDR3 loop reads CASSLGGHQPQHF. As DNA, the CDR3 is TGTGCCAGCAGTTTAGGGGGCCATCAGCCCCAGCATTTT.

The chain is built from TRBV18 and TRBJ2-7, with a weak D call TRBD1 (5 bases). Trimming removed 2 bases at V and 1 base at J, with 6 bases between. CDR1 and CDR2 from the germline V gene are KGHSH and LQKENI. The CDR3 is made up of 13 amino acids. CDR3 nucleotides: TGTGCCAGCTCACCAGCAGGGTCCTACGAGCAGTACTTC. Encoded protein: CASSPAGSYEQYF.

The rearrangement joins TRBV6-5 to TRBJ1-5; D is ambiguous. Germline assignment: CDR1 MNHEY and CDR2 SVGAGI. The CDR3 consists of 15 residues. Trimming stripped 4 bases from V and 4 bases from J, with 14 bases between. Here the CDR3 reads CASSSINPGNQPQHF. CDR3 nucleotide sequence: TGTGCCAGCAGTTCGATCAACCCGGGGAATCAGCCCCAGCATTTT.

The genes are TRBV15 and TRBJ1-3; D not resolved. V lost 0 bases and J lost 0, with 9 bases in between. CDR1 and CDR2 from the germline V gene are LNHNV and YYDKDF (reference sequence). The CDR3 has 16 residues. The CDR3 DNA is TGTGCCACCAGCAGAGATCTAGACTACTCTGGAAACACCATATATTTT. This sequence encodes CATSRDLDYSGNTIYF.

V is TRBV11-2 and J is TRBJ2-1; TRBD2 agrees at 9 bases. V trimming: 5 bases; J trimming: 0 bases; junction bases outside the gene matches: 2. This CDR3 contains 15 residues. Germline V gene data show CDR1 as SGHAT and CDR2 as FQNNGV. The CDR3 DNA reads TGTGCCAGCAGCCCGGGACTAGCCTCCTACAATGAGCAGTTCTTC. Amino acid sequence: CASSPGLASYNEQFF.

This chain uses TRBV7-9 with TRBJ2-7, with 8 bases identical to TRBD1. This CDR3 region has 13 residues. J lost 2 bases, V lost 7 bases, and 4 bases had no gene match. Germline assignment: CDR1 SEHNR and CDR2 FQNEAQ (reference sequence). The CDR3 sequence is CASKGQATYEQYF. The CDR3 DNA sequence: TGTGCCAGCAAGGGACAGGCGACCTACGAGCAGTACTTC.

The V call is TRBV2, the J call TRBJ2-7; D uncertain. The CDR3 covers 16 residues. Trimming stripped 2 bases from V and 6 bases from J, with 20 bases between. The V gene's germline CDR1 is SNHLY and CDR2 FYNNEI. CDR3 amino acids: CASSESGRLLMGEQYF. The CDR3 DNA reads TGTGCCAGCAGTGAAAGTGGCAGGTTGTTGATGGGCGAGCAGTACTTC.

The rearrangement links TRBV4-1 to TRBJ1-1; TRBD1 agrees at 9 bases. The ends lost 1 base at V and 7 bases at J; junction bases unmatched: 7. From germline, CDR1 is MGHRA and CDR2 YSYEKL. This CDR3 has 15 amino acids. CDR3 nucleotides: TGCGCCAGCAGCCAAGTACGACAGGGGGGGGATGAAGCTTTCTTT. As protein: CASSQVRQGGDEAFF.

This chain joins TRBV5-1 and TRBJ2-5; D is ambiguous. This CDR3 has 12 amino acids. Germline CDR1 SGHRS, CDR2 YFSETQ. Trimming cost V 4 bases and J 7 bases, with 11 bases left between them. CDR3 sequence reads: CASSPPGGTQYF. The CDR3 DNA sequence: TGCGCCAGCAGCCCCCCTGGCGGGACCCAGTACTTC.